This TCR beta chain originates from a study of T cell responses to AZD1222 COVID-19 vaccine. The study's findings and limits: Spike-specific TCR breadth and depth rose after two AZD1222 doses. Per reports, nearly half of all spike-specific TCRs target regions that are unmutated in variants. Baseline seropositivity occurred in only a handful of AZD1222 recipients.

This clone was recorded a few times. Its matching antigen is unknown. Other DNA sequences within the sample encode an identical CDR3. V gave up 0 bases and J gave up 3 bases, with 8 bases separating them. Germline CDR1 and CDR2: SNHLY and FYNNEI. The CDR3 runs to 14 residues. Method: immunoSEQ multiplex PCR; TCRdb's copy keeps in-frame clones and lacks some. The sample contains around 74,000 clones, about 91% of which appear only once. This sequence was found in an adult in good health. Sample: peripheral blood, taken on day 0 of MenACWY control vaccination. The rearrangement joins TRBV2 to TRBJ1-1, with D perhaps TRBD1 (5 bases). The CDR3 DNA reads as TGTGCCAGCAGTGAAGCTGGGGCAGACACTGAAGCTTTCTTT. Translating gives CASSEAGADTEAFF.